This T cell receptor (beta chain) was profiled in a study of T-cell memory formation after mild COVID-19. Turning to the study itself: TCR clusters were mostly donor specific.

cDNA libraries for TCR alpha and TCR beta, carrying sample barcodes and UMIs, came from 5'RACE with constant-segment primers. TCRdb analysed the 5' RACE reads with MiXCR anew, one entry per CDR3 protein. The table includes under 40,000 distinct CDR3 sequences, about 6.1% detected once. The germline gives CDR1 SGHTA, CDR2 FQGTGA. CDR3 length: 18 amino acids. The V gene end was trimmed by 4 bases and the J gene end by 1 base; junction bases not matched to a gene: 11. Overall study findings and caveats: The second-wave clones peaking on day 37 were not confirmed as SARS-CoV-2-specific. There were some responding clones in pre-infection memory, which suggested that cross-reactive memory had joined.

This clonotype turned up a few times. Its antigen remains unidentified. The rearrangement joins TRBV7-3 to TRBJ2-3; TRBD1 aligns across 10 bases. The sequence came from an adult who had mild COVID-19 (a few samples of this study predate the infection). Cell type and time point are not known. Source material: PBMCs or a T cell subset sorted from them (not recorded which). The DNA of the CDR3 is TGTGCCAGCAGCTACTGGGACAGGGGAGGGGTGGGCACAGATACGCAGTATTTT. Encoded protein: CASSYWDRGGVGTDTQYF.